Below, 13 T cell receptor beta chains from the same sample are listed, as sequenced in a study of identical twins (dated by TCRdb to 2015 to 2016). Library preparation used 5' RACE. The sequencer listed for this sample is Illumina HiSeq 2000. The raw public data were reprocessed by TCRdb itself: fastp quality trimming at Q25, MiXCR clonotype calling, in-frame beta chains only. CDR3 protein sequences are deduplicated, and each keeps its most common genes and DNA. This sample holds approximately 150,000 distinct CDR3 sequences; roughly 3.5% were observed only once. The ten largest clonotypes hold around 8.1% of the sample. Sequences were obtained from memory T cells sorted from blood. What the cell subset or site label conveys for this sample: CD45RO+ enriched T cells. The origin of the receptors is a man between 18 and 35 years old in good health.

This clonotype was seen at least ten times. The rearrangement links TRBV12-3 or TRBV12-4 to TRBJ2-2, with TRBD1 as a possible D gene (6 bases). The CDR3 is 17 residues long. The germline V and J ends were trimmed by 5 bases and 1 base, with 17 bases remaining between them. CDR3 coding DNA: TGTGCCAGCAGTCGCAGTCCGGGACAAATGAACACCGGGGAGCTGTTTTTT. This codes for CASSRSPGQMNTGELFF.

The chain combines TRBV29-1 with TRBJ2-1; 8 bases are shared with TRBD1. This CDR3 has 13 amino acids. Trimming took 4 bases from V and 6 from J; bases not matched to a gene: 5. Per germline, CDR1 SQVTM and CDR2 ANQGSEA. The CDR3: CSVVRGPANEQFF. CDR3 bases: TGCAGCGTTGTCAGGGGGCCGGCCAATGAGCAGTTCTTC.

This rearrangement joins TRBV11-2 to TRBJ1-2, with 11 bases aligning to TRBD1. CDR1 SGHAT and CDR2 FQNNGV come from the germline V gene. This CDR3 has 15 amino acids. Germline trimming cut 5 bases from V and 7 bases from J; bases unmatched to any gene: 9. The CDR3 sequence: CASSAWTGGAGGYTF. The CDR3 region has the DNA TGTGCCAGCAGCGCCTGGACAGGGGGCGCGGGTGGCTACACCTTC. Filled out from reference TRBV11-2 and TRBJ1-2, the complete variable domain reads EAGVAQSPRYKIIEKRQSVAFWCNPISGHATLYWYQQILGQGPKLLIQFQNNGVVDDSQLPKDRFSAERLKGVDSTLKIQPAKLEDSAVYLCASSAWTGGAGGYTFGSGTRLTVV.

This clonotype was counted ten times or more. The CDR3 DNA reads TGTGCCAGCAGCTTAGTCGGGCCCTCCTACGAGCAGTACTTC. It yields the protein CASSLVGPSYEQYF. The chain uses TRBV7-3 and TRBJ2-7; D gene ambiguous. Trimming cost V 2 bases and J 0 bases, with 8 bases left between them. CDR3 length: 14 amino acids. The germline V gene has CDR1 SGHTA and CDR2 FQGTGA.

This clonotype came up many times. V usage is TRBV5-1 and J usage is TRBJ2-1; 7 nucleotides line up with TRBD1. The J segment lost 10 bases and the V segment lost 4 bases, leaving 11 bases of the junction unmatched. CDR1 SGHRS and CDR2 YFSETQ come from the germline V gene. The CDR3 extends over 14 amino acids. CDR3 amino acids: CASSPAETGFEQFF. The CDR3 coding sequence is TGCGCCAGCAGCCCGGCCGAGACAGGGTTCGAGCAGTTCTTC.

This clonotype has a count of ten or more. The chain carries TRBV6-6 and TRBJ1-2; D is unresolved. The CDR3 loop spans 13 amino acids. Germline assignment: CDR1 MNHNY and CDR2 SVGAGI (reference sequence). V was shortened by 5 bases and J by 0 bases, with 7 bases between the two germline ends. DNA for the CDR3: TGTGCCAGCAGTCCCGCGGCTAACTATGGCTACACCTTC. It encodes CASSPAANYGYTF.

The table lists this clonotype with many counts. This chain links TRBV12-5 with TRBJ2-1, with 7 nucleotides matching TRBD2. V shed 2 bases and J 9 bases; nucleotides not matched to a gene: 7. From germline, CDR1 is LGHNT and CDR2 FRNRAP. The CDR3 runs 14 residues. The CDR3 nucleotides are TGTGCTAGTGGTTTGCAAAGCGGGGTGGGTGAGCAGTTCTTC. Its translation is CASGLQSGVGEQFF.

This clonotype has ten or more counts. The chain recombines TRBV12-3 or TRBV12-4 with TRBJ1-6; D not resolved. The CDR3 has 14 residues. V dropped 1 base and J dropped 7 bases, with 8 bases sitting between them. CDR3 coding DNA: TGTGCCAGCAGTTTAGGACCGAGGAATTCACCCCTCCACTTT. It encodes CASSLGPRNSPLHF.

This clonotype was seen repeatedly, ten times or more. The genes are TRBV28 and TRBJ2-7; D unresolved. V was pared by 5 bases and J by 3 bases, with 17 bases between. Germline V gene sequence: CDR1 MDHEN, CDR2 SYDVKM. The CDR3 covers 15 residues. This CDR3 reads CASSTAPGLLYEQYF. DNA of the CDR3: TGTGCCAGCAGTACGGCCCCCGGGCTTCTCTACGAGCAGTACTTC.

Many counts were recorded for this clonotype. This sequence joins TRBV6-5 and TRBJ1-2; the match to TRBD1 covers 7 bases. Germline V gene data show CDR1 as MNHEY and CDR2 as SVGAGI. Losses at the gene ends were 0 bases for V and 8 bases for J; bases not matched to a gene: 9. The CDR3 is 15 residues long. The CDR3 here is CASSYSGQTTGGYTF. The CDR3 DNA follows: TGTGCCAGCAGTTACTCGGGACAGACTACCGGGGGCTACACCTTC.

The V and J genes are TRBV6-4 and TRBJ2-3; D is undetermined. The CDR3 covers 13 residues. Germline lookup yields CDR1 MRHNA and CDR2 SNTAGT. Trimming took 3 bases from V and 1 from J, leaving 5 bases between them. The CDR3 DNA follows: TGTGCCAGCAGTGAGGACGGCACAGATACGCAGTATTTT. Its translation is CASSEDGTDTQYF.

This clonotype has a count of ten or more. This rearrangement joins TRBV7-2 to TRBJ2-1, with 8 bases aligning to TRBD2. This CDR3 is 12 amino acids long. Trimming took 5 bases from V and 9 from J; bases not matched to a gene: 3. Germline assignment: CDR1 SGHTA and CDR2 FQGNSA. The chain's CDR3 is CASSLLAGEQFF. CDR3 sequence (DNA): TGTGCCAGCAGCCTCCTAGCGGGTGAGCAGTTCTTC.

The gene calls are TRBV4-2 and TRBJ2-5, with D possibly matching TRBD2 (6 bases). The CDR3 runs to 17 residues. CDR1 is LGHNA, CDR2 YNFKEQ, per germline. The V end lost 0 bases, the J end lost 3 bases, and 17 bases lay between the germline ends. DNA of the CDR3: TGTGCCAGCAGCCAAGATGACTACCAGGGAGGAGAAGAGACCCAGTACTTC. It is translated as CASSQDDYQGGEETQYF.